The entry below gives a single T cell receptor beta chain sequence along with its context. This record belongs to a study of blood T cell repertoires in COVID-19. This CDR3 contains 16 residues. After removal of 5 bases from V and 5 bases from J, the junction contained 6 bases not matched to a gene. Germline V lookup: CDR1 LNHDA, CDR2 SQIVND (reference sequence). This table comes from immunoSEQ multiplex PCR, and its TCRdb copy is limited to in-frame clones, with some not included. The data hold under 300,000 clones, with approximately 91% observed a single time. The chain is built from TRBV19 and TRBJ2-3, with 14 bases fitting TRBD2. Specimen: peripheral blood. This sequence was found in a woman between 25 and 40 years old with acute or convalescent COVID-19. The CDR3 nucleotides are TGTGCCAGTAGTTCGACTAGCGGGAGGGCCCTAGATACGCAGTATTTT. Protein sequence: CASSSTSGRALDTQYF.